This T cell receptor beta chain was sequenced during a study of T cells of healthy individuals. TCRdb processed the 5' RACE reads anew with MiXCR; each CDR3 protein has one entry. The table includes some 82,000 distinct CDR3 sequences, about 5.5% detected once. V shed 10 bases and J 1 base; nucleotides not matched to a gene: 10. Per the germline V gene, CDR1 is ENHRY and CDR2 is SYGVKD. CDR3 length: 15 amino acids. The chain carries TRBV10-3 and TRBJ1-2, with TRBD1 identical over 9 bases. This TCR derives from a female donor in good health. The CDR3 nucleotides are TGTGCCACCCCTCATGGACAGGGGATTAACTATGGCTACACCTTC. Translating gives CATPHGQGINYGYTF.